The 13 T cell receptor beta chains given below trace back to one sample, sequenced in a study of radiation and T cells in renal cell carcinoma. The time point: blood 2 weeks post-SBRT. The treatment was: 15 Gy SBRT to primary tumor, nephrectomy 4 weeks later. Clones were sequenced by immunoSEQ multiplex PCR, and TCRdb holds only the in-frame ones, with some missing. Of about 150,000 clones in the sample, roughly 87% are singletons; the top ten hold under 15%. The source material was blood, sampled from a patient whose treatment included radiotherapy and nephrectomy. Receptor source: a woman in her forties or fifties with renal cell carcinoma.

The chain has TRBV4-2 and TRBJ1-6, with D unclear. Germline lookup yields CDR1 LGHNA and CDR2 YNFKEQ. V lost 0 bases, J lost 7 bases, and 10 bases lay in between. CDR3 length equals 15 residues. This chain's CDR3 is CASSQDPAANSPLHF. In DNA, the CDR3 is TGTGCCAGCAGCCAAGATCCTGCGGCGAATTCACCCCTCCACTTT.

V gene TRBV11-1 combines with J gene TRBJ1-1; D remains unclear. CDR3 length equals 15 residues. V was pared by 1 base and J by 7 bases, with 16 bases between. CDR1 SGHAT and CDR2 FQDESV come from the germline V gene (reference sequence). The CDR3 DNA reads as TGTGCCAGCAGCTTAGGTTCCCAAGCAAGGAGTGAAGCTTTCTTT. This sequence encodes CASSLGSQARSEAFF.

The chain is built from TRBV6-1 and TRBJ1-1, with 9 bases aligning to TRBD1. The V gene's germline CDR1 is MNHNS and CDR2 SASEGT. The ends lost 5 bases at V and 1 base at J; junction bases unmatched: 5. The CDR3 spans 15 residues. CDR3 amino acids: CASSRGDRANTEAFF. CDR3 nucleotide sequence: TGTGCCAGCAGTAGGGGGGACAGGGCGAACACTGAAGCTTTCTTT.

The J gene is TRBJ1-3, the V gene TRBV2; a possible D gene is TRBD1 (5 bases). This CDR3 is 15 amino acids long. The germline V gene encodes CDR1 SNHLY and CDR2 FYNNEI. V lost 8 bases and J 2 bases, leaving 16 bases between the germline ends. In DNA form, the CDR3 reads TGTGCCAGCTGCCCCACTCAGGGAACTGGAAACACCATATATTTT. It codes for CASCPTQGTGNTIYF.

V and J are TRBV2 and TRBJ2-2; unclear D gene. The CDR3 spans 12 residues. Between the trimmed V and J ends, which lost 6 bases and 5 bases, there was a span of 7 bases. Germline loops: CDR1 SNHLY, CDR2 FYNNEI. The CDR3 DNA follows: TGTGCCAGCAGCCCGTATACCGGGGAGCTGTTTTTT. Protein sequence: CASSPYTGELFF.

This clone occurred a few times. V and J are TRBV29-1 and TRBJ1-2; D uncertain. Between the trimmed V and J ends, which lost 8 bases and 7 bases, there was a span of 20 bases. CDR1 and CDR2 from the germline V gene are SQVTM and ANQGSEA. The CDR3 loop spans 13 amino acids. CDR3 amino acids: CSTRVGWVSGYTF. The CDR3 DNA sequence: TGCAGCACCCGCGTAGGTTGGGTGAGTGGCTACACCTTC.

J is TRBJ1-2 and V is TRBV9; D is uncertain. Germline values: CDR1 SGDLS, CDR2 YYNGEE. V was pared by 4 bases and J by 4 bases, with 14 bases between. The CDR3 covers 14 residues. The CDR3: CASSRTANTYGYTF. The CDR3 nucleotides are TGTGCCAGCAGCCGAACAGCCAATACCTATGGCTACACCTTC.

J is TRBJ1-3 and V is TRBV7-9, with D possibly TRBD1 on 5 matching bases. Per germline, CDR1 SEHNR and CDR2 FQNEAQ (reference sequence). The CDR3 sequence is 12 residues long. CDR3 DNA sequence: TGTGCTGGGGGGAGCTCTGGAAACACCATATATTTT. Protein sequence: CAGGSSGNTIYF.

CDR3 amino acids: CASTREIGELFF. CDR3 sequence (DNA): TGTGCCAGCACACGGGAGATCGGGGAGCTGTTTTTT. The V call is TRBV6-1, the J call TRBJ2-2, with D possibly matching TRBD2 (6 bases). Looked up from germline, CDR1 is MNHNS and CDR2 is SASEGT. This CDR3 contains 12 residues. Deletions cut 7 bases from V and 7 bases from J, with 10 bases between.

The chain carries TRBV5-5 and TRBJ2-2; no reliable D call. Germline V gives CDR1 SGHKS, CDR2 YYEKEE (reference sequence). The CDR3 has 15 amino acids. Trimming pared 0 bases from V and 4 bases from J, leaving 10 bases between. CDR3 sequence: CASSLDPISTGELFF. The CDR3 DNA reads as TGTGCCAGCAGCTTGGATCCCATTTCCACCGGGGAGCTGTTTTTT.

V usage is TRBV5-1 and J usage is TRBJ2-1; D not certain. Trimming removed 0 bases at V and 8 bases at J, with 12 bases between. Germline loops: CDR1 SGHRS, CDR2 YFSETQ. The CDR3 runs to 14 residues. The CDR3 DNA follows: TGCGCCAGCAGCTTGGGAGACATACTCGATGAGCAGTTCTTC. Translation: CASSLGDILDEQFF.

V usage is TRBV19 and J usage is TRBJ1-5; TRBD1 agrees at 10 bases. The length of the CDR3 is 14 residues. The J segment lost 5 bases and the V segment lost 6 bases, leaving 4 bases of the junction unmatched. CDR1 is LNHDA, CDR2 SQIVND, per germline (reference sequence). The CDR3 loop is CASSRDRGHQPQHF. The CDR3 DNA sequence: TGTGCCAGTAGCCGGGACAGGGGTCATCAGCCCCAGCATTTT.

The chain's CDR3 is CATSRAGTSGGSASRETQYF. The CDR3 nucleotides read TGTGCCACCAGCAGGGCCGGGACTAGCGGGGGGTCAGCCTCGCGGGAGACCCAGTACTTC. The chain links TRBV15 to TRBJ2-5; the match to TRBD2 covers 15 bases. This CDR3 has 20 amino acids. Germline loops: CDR1 LNHNV, CDR2 YYDKDF (reference sequence). V was pared by 3 bases and J by 5 bases, with 16 bases of the junction left unmatched.